What follows is one TCR beta chain and its context. Its antigen is undetermined. The read ends 3 residues early relative to the CDR3; the germline J gene fills the gap. This specimen belongs to a study of T cell clonality in common variable immunodeficiency. TCRdb keeps only in-frame clones here, not all; method: immunoSEQ multiplex PCR. Recorded here are around 17,000 clones, none singletons. In germline, CDR1 is DFQATT, CDR2 SNEGSKA (reference sequence). The V end lost 3 bases, the J end lost 1 base, and 15 bases lay between the germline ends. The CDR3 has 15 residues. Study-level findings and limits: In common variable immunodeficiency, TCR beta chains reportedly carried fewer deletions and N-nucleotide insertions. TCRbeta clonality was increased in CVID versus healthy controls.

Diagnosis required reduced IgG, IgA and/or IgM with specific antibody deficiency. For at least one year, all CVID subjects received replacement immunoglobulin. The source of this sequence is a human donor with common variable immunodeficiency. The sequenced material came from peripheral blood mononuclear cells. The rearrangement joins TRBV20-1 to TRBJ2-5; TRBD1 is a possible D gene (6 bases). Incomplete CDR3 DNA: TGCAGTGCTAGTGGGGGCACAGGGATCCAAGAGACC. Translation gives CSASGGTGIQET. The whole CDR3 protein is CSASGGTGIQETQYF.